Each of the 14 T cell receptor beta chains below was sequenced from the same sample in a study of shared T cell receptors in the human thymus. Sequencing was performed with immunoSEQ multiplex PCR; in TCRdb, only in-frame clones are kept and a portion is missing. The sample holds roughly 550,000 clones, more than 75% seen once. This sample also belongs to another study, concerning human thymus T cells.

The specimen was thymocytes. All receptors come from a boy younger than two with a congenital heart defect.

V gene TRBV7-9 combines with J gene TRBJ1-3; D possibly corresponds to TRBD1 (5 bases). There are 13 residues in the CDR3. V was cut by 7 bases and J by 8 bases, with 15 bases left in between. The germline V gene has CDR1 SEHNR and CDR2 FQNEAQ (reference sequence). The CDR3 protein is CASTTPGEYTIYF. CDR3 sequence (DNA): TGTGCCAGCACCACCCCGGGGGAATACACCATATATTTT.

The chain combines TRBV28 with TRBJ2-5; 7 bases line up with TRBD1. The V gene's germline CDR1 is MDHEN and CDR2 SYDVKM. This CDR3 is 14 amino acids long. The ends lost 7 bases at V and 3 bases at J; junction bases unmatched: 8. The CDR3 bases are TGTGCCAGCAACACCCGACAGGGTGAAGAGACCCAGTACTTC. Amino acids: CASNTRQGEETQYF. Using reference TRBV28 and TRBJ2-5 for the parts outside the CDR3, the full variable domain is DVKVTQSSRYLVKRTGEKVFLECVQDMDHENMFWYRQDPGLGLRLIYFSYDVKMKEKGDIPEGYSVSREKKERFSLILESASTNQTSMYLCASNTRQGEETQYFGPGTRLLVL.

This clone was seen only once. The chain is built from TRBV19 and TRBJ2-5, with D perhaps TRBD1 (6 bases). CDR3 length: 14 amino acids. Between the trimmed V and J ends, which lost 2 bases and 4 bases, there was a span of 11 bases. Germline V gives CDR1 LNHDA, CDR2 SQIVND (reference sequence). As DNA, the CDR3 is TGTGCCAGTAGTATATGCGGACAGCTAGAGACCCAGTACTTC. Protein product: CASSICGQLETQYF.

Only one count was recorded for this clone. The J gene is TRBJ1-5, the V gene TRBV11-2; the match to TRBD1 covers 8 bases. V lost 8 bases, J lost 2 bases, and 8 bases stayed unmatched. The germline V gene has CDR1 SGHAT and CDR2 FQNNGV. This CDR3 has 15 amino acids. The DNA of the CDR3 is TGTGCCAGCCGTAAGGACAGGGAGCGCAATCAGCCCCAGCATTTT. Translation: CASRKDRERNQPQHF. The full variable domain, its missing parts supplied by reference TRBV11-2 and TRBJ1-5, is EAGVAQSPRYKIIEKRQSVAFWCNPISGHATLYWYQQILGQGPKLLIQFQNNGVVDDSQLPKDRFSAERLKGVDSTLKIQPAKLEDSAVYLCASRKDRERNQPQHFGDGTRLSIL.

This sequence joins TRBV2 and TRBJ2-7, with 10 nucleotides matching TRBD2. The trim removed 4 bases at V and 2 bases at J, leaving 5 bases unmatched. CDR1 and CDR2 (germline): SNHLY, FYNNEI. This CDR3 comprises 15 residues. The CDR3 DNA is TGTGCCAGCAGTGGCGGACTAGCGGCAACCTACGAGCAGTACTTC. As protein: CASSGGLAATYEQYF.

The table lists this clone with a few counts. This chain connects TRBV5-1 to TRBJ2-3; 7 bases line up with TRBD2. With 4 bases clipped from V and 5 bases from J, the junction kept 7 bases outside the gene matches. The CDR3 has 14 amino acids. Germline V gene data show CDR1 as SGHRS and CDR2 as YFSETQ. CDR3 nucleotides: TGCGCCAGCAGCCCTGGACTAGTTGTAGATACGCAGTATTTT. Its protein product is CASSPGLVVDTQYF. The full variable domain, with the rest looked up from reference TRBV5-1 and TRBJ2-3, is KAGVTQTPRYLIKTRGQQVTLSCSPISGHRSVSWYQQTPGQGLQFLFEYFSETQRNKGNFPGRFSGRQFSNSRSEMNVSTLELGDSALYLCASSPGLVVDTQYFGPGTRLTVL.

CDR3 coding DNA: TGTGCCAGCAGTTTGGGGACTAGCGCCTACGAGCAGTACTTC. It yields the protein CASSLGTSAYEQYF. The chain has TRBV27 and TRBJ2-7; 10 nucleotides align to TRBD2. The CDR3 has 14 amino acids. Germline V gene sequence: CDR1 MNHEY, CDR2 SMNVEV (reference sequence). V shed 3 bases and J 2 bases; nucleotides not matched to a gene: 1.

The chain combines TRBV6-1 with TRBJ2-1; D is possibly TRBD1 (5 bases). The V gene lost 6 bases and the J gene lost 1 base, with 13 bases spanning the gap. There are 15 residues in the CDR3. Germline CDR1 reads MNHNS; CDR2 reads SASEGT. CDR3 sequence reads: CASRKGVGSYNEQFF. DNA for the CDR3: TGTGCCAGCAGGAAAGGGGTCGGATCCTACAATGAGCAGTTCTTC.

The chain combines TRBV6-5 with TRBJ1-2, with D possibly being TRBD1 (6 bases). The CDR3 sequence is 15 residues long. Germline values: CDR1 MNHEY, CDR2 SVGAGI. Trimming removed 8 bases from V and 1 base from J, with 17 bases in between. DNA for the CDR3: TGTGCCAGCGGGACCCAGGGGCCCGATAACTATGGCTACACCTTC. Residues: CASGTQGPDNYGYTF.

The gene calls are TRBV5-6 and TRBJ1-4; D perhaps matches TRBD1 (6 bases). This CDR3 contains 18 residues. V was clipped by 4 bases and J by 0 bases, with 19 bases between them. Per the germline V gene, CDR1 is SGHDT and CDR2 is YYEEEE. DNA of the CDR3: TGTGCCAGCAGCCGGTCGGATGGGACATTCGCAACTAATGAAAAACTGTTTTTT. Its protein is CASSRSDGTFATNEKLFF.

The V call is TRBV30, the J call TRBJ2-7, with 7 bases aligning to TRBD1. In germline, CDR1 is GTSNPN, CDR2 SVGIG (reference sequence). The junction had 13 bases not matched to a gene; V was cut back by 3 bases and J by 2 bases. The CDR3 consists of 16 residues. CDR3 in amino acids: CAWSLVETGPPYEQYF. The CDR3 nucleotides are TGTGCCTGGAGCTTGGTTGAGACAGGGCCCCCCTACGAGCAGTACTTC.

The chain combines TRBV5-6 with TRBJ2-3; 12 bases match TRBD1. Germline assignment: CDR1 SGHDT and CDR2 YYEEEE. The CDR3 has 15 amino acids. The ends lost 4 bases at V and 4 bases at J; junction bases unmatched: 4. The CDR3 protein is CASSAGTGGPDTQYF. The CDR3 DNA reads TGTGCCAGCAGCGCGGGGACAGGGGGCCCAGATACGCAGTATTTT.

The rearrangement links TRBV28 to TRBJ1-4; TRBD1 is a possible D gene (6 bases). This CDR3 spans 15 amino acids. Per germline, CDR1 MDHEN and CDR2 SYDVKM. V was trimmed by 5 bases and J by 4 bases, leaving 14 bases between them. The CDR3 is CASSLSTGINEKLFF. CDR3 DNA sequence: TGTGCCAGCAGTCTATCGACAGGAATTAATGAAAAACTGTTTTTT.

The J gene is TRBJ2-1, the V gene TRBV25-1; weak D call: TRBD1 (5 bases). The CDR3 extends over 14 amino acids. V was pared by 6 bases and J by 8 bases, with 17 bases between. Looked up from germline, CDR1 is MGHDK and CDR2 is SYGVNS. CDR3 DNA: TGTGCCAGCAGAACACGCTGGGGCAGCGATGAGCAGTTCTTC. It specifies CASRTRWGSDEQFF.